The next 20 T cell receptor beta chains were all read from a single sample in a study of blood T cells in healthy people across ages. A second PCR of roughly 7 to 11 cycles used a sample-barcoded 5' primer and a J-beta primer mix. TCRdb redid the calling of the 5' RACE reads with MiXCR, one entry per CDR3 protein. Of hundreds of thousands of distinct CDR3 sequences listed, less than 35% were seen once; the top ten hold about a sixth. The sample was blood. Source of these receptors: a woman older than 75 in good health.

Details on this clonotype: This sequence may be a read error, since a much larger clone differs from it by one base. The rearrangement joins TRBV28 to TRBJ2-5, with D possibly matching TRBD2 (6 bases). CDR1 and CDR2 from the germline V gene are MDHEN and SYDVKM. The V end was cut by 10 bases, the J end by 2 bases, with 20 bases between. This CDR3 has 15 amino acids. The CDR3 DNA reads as TGTGCCAACATAGTGCGACGGGGGAGGCAAGAGACCCAGTACTTC. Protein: CANIVRRGRQETQYF. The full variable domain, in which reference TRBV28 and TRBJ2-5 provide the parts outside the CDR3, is DVKVTQSSRYLVKRTGEKVFLECVQDMDHENMFWYRQDPGLGLRLIYFSYDVKMKEKGDIPEGYSVSREKKERFSLILESASTNQTSMYLCANIVRRGRQETQYFGPGTRLLVL.

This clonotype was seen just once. CDR3 amino acids: CATSDPGDSYNEQFF. Written as DNA, the CDR3 is TGTGCCACCAGTGATCCTGGAGACTCCTACAATGAGCAGTTCTTC. The genes are TRBV24-1 and TRBJ2-1; D is ambiguous. CDR3 size: 15 residues. Trimming stripped 3 bases from V and 0 bases from J, with 8 bases between. The germline V gene encodes CDR1 KGHDR and CDR2 SFDVKD.

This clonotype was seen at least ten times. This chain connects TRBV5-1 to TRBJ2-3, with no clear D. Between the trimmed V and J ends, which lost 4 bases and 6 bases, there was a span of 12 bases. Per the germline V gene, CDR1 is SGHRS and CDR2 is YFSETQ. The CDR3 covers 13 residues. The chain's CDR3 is CASSRTGEDTQYF. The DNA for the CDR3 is TGCGCCAGCAGCCGGACGGGTGAGGATACGCAGTATTTT.

CDR3 DNA sequence: TGCAGCGCTAAAAGGGGGGGTGGCTACACCTTC. As protein: CSAKRGGGYTF. The chain couples TRBV29-1 to TRBJ1-2; possibly TRBD1 for D (6 bases). CDR1 is SQVTM and CDR2 is ANQGSEA in the germline V gene. The CDR3 length is 11 residues. V lost 7 bases and J 7 bases, leaving 13 bases between the germline ends.

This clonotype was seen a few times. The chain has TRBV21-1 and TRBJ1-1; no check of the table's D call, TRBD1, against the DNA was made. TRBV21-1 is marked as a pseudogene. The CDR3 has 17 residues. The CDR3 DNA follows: TGTGCCAGCAGCCCACCGCAGAGACAGGGAGGGAACACTGAAGCTTTCTTT. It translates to CASSPPQRQGGNTEAFF.

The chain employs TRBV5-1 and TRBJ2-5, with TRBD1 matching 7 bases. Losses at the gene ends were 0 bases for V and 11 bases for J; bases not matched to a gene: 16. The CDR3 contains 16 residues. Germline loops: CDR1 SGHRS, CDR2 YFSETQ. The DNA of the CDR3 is TGCGCCAGCAGCTTGGTTCCGGGACAGATATACAATGAGCAGTACTTC. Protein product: CASSLVPGQIYNEQYF. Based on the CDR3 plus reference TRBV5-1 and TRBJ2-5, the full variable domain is KAGVTQTPRYLIKTRGQQVTLSCSPISGHRSVSWYQQTPGQGLQFLFEYFSETQRNKGNFPGRFSGRQFSNSRSEMNVSTLELGDSALYLCASSLVPGQIYNEQYFGPGTRLLVL.

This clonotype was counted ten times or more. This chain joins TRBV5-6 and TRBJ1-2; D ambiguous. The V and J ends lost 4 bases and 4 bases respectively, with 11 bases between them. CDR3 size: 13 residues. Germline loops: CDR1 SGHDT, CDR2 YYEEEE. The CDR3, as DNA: TGTGCCAGCAGCCCAGGACCCAGCTATGGCTACACCTTC. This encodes CASSPGPSYGYTF.

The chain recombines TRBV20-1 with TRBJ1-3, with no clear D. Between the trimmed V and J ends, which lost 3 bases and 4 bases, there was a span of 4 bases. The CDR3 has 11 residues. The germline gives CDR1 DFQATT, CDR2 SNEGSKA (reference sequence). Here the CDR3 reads CSARGGNTIYF. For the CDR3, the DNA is TGCAGTGCTAGGGGGGGAAACACCATATATTTT.

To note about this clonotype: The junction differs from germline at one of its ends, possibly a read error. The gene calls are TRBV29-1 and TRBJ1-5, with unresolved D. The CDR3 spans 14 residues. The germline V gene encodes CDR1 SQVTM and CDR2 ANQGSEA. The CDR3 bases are TGCGGCGTTGGCGTGGCAGATAGCAATCAGCCCCAGCATTTT. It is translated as CGVGVADSNQPQHF.

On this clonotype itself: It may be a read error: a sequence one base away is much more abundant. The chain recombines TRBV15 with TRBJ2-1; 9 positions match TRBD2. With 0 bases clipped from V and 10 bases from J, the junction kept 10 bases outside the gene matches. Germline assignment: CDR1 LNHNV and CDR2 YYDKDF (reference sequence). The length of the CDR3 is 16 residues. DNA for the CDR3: TGTGCCACCAGCAGAGAATTGCGGGGGGGCCTCGACGAGCAGTTCTTC. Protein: CATSRELRGGLDEQFF.

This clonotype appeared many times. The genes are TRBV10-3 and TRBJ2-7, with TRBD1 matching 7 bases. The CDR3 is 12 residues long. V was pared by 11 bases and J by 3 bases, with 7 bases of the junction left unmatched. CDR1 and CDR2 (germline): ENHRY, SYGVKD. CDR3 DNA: TGTGCCGTTTCCGGGACAGTCTACGAGCAGTACTTC. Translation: CAVSGTVYEQYF.

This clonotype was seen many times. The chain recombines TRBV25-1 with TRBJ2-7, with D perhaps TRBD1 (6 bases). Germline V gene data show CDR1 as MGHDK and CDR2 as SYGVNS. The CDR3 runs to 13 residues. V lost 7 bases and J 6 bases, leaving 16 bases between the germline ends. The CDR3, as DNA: TGTGCCAGCACTCTGGCCAGGGGCTCCGAGCAGTACTTC. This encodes CASTLARGSEQYF.

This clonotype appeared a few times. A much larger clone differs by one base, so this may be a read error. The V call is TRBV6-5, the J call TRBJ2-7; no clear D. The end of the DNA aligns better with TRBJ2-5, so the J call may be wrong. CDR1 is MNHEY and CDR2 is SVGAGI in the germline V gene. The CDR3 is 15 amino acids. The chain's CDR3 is CASSYSACIPQTQYF. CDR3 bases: TGTGCCAGCAGTTACTCGGCGTGTATTCCTCAGACCCAGTACTTC.

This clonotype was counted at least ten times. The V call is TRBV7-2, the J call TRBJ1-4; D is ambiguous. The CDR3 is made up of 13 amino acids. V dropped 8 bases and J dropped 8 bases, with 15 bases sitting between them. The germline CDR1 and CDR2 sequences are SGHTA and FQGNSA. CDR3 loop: CASHVRLGEKLFF. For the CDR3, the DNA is TGTGCCAGCCATGTACGACTGGGCGAAAAACTGTTTTTT. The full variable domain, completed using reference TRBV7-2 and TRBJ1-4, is GAGVSQSPSNKVTEKGKDVELRCDPISGHTALYWYRQSLGQGLEFLIYFQGNSAPDKSGLPSDRFSAERTGGSVSTLTIQRTQQEDSAVYLCASHVRLGEKLFFGSGTQLSVL.

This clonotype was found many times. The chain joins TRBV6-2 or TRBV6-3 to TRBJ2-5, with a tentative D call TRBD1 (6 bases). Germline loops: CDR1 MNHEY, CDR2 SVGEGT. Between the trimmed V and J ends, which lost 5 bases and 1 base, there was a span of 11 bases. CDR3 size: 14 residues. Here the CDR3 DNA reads TGTGCCAGCAGTAGAGCGGACAGCCAAGAGACCCAGTACTTC. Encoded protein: CASSRADSQETQYF.

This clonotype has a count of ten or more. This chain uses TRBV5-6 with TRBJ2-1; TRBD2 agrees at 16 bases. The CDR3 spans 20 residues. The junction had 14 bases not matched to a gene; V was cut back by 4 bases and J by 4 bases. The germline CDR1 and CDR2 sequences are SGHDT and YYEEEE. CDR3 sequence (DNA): TGTGCCAGCAGCCCGGTCCCCGGGACTAGCGGGGGGGTGAGGTACAATGAGCAGTTCTTC. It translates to CASSPVPGTSGGVRYNEQFF.

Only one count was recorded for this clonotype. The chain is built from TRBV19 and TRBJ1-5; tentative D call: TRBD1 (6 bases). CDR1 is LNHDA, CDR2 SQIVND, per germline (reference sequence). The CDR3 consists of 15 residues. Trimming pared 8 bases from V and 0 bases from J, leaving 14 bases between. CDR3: CASEGGKPSNQPQHF. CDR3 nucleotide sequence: TGTGCCAGTGAAGGGGGGAAGCCTAGCAATCAGCCCCAGCATTTT.

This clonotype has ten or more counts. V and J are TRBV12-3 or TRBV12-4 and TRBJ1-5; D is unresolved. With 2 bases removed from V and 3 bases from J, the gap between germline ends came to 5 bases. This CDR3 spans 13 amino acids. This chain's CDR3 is CASSLHTNQPQHF. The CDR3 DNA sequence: TGTGCCAGCAGTTTACATACCAATCAGCCCCAGCATTTT.

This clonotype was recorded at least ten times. CDR3 coding DNA: TGTGCCAGCAGCTTATTACGCAGGGCCACTGAAGCTTTCTTT. Translating it yields CASSLLRRATEAFF. V usage is TRBV7-2 and J usage is TRBJ1-1; possibly TRBD1 for D (5 bases). V was pared by 2 bases and J by 4 bases, with 11 bases between. Germline V gene lookup returns CDR1 SGHTA and CDR2 FQGNSA. The CDR3 runs 14 residues.

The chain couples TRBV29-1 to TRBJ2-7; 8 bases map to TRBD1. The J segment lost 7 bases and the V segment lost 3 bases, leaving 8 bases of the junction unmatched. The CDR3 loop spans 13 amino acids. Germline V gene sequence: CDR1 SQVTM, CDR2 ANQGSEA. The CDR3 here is CSVELDRANEQYF. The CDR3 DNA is TGCAGCGTTGAGCTGGACAGGGCCAATGAGCAGTACTTC.